This TCR beta chain was identified in a study of T-cell reconstitution after alpha-beta-depleted transplantation in children. The study, taken as a whole, reports: Several patients had high TCRbeta diversity at day 60; it came from surviving recipient T cells and thymic progenitors.

Unique molecular identifiers were used to barcode this TCRbeta library. Using its own MiXCR run on the PCR reads, TCRdb lists one record per CDR3 protein. The sample has about 440,000 distinct CDR3 sequences, over 40% seen once. To note about this clonotype: Antigen unknown.

V was shortened by 4 bases and J by 1 base, with 12 bases between the two germline ends. Germline V gene data show CDR1 as LGHNA and CDR2 as YNFKEQ. CDR3 length: 15 residues. The sequencing used PBMCs, collected before TCRalphabeta/CD19-depleted stem cell transplant. The J gene is TRBJ2-3, the V gene TRBV4-2, with D unclear. This TCR derives from a girl aged 2 to 10 with aplastic anemia, due to receive a stem cell transplant. CDR3 DNA sequence: TGTGCCAGCAGCCCGCTAGGCGACCGCACAGATACGCAGTATTTT. Its translation is CASSPLGDRTDTQYF.